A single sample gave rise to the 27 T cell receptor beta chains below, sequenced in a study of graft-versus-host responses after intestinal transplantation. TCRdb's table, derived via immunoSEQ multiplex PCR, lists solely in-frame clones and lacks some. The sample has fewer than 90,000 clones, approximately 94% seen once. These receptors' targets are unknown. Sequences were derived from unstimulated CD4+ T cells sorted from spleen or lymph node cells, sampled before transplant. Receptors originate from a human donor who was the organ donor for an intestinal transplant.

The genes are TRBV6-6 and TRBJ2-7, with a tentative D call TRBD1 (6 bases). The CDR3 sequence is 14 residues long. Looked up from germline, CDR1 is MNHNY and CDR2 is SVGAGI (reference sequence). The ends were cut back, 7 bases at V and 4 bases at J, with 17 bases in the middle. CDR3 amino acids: CASNPTGGRYEQYF. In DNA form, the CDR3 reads TGTGCCAGCAATCCGACAGGCGGACGATACGAGCAGTACTTC.

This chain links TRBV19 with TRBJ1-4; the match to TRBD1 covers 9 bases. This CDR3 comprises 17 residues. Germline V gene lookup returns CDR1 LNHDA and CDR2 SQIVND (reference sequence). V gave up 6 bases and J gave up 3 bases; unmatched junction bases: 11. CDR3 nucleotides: TGTGCCAGTAGCCGAACAGGGGGCGGTTCCCCTAATGAAAAACTGTTTTTT. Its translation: CASSRTGGGSPNEKLFF.

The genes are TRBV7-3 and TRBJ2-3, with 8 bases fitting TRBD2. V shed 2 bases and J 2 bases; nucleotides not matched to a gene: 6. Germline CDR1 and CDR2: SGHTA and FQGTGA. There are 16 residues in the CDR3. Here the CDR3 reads CASSLGLAGLTDTQYF. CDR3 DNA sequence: TGTGCCAGCAGCTTAGGCCTAGCGGGTCTCACAGATACGCAGTATTTT.

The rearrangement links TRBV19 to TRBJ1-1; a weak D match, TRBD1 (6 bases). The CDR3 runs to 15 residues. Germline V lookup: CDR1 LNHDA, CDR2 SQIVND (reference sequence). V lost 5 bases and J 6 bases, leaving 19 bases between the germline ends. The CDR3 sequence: CASSGSSRGKPEAFF. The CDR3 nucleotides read TGTGCCAGTAGTGGCTCCTCCAGGGGCAAACCTGAAGCTTTCTTT.

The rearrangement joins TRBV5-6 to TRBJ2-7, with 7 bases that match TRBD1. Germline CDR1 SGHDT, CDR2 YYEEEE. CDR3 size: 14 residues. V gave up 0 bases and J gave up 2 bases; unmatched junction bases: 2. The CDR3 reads CASSLGQGAYEQYF. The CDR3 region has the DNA TGTGCCAGCAGCTTGGGACAGGGTGCCTACGAGCAGTACTTC.

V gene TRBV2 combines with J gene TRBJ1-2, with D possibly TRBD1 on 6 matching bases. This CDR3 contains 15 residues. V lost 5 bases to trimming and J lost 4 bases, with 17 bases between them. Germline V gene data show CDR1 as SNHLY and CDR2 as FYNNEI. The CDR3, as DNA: TGTGCCAGCAGTCGACTCACAGGGACCGGCTATGGCTACACCTTC. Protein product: CASSRLTGTGYGYTF.

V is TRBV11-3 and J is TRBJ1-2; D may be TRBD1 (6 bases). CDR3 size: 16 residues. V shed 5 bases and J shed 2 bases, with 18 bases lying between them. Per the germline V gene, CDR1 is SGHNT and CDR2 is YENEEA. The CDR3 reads CASSPRETGNNYGYTF. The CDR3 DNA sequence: TGTGCCAGCAGCCCAAGAGAAACAGGGAACAACTATGGCTACACCTTC.

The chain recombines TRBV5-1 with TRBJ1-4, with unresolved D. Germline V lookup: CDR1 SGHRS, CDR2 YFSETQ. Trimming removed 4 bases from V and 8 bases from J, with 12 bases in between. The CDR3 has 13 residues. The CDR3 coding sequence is TGCGCCAGCAGCCTCGAAACGAGGGAAAAACTGTTTTTT. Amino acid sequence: CASSLETREKLFF.

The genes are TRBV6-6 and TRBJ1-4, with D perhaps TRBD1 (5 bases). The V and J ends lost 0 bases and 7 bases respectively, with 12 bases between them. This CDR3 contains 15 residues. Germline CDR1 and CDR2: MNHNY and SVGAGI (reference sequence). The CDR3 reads CASSYSGASGEKLFF. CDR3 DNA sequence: TGTGCCAGCAGTTACTCCGGGGCTAGTGGTGAAAAACTGTTTTTT.

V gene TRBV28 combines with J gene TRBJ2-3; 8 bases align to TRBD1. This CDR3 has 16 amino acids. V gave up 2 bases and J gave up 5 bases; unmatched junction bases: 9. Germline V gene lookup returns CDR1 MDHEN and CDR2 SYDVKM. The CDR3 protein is CASSLGGQGIGDTQYF. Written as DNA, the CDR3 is TGTGCCAGCAGTTTAGGCGGACAGGGTATTGGAGATACGCAGTATTTT.

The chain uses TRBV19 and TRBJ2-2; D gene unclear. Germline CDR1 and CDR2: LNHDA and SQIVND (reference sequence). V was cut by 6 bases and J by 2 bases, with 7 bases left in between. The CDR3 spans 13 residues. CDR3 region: CASRQINTGELFF. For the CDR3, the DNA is TGTGCCAGTAGACAGATTAACACCGGGGAGCTGTTTTTT.

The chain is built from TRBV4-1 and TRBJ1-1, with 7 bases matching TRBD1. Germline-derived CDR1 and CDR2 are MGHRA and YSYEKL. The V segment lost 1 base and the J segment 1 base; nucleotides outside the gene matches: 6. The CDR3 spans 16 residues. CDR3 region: CASSQAPTGTNTEAFF. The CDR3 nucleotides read TGCGCCAGCAGCCAAGCCCCGACAGGGACGAACACTGAAGCTTTCTTT.

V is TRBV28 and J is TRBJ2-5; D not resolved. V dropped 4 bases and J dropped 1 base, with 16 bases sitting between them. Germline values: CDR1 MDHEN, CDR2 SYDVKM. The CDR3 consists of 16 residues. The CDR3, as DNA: TGTGCCAGCAGTTCCCAGAACGGTCAGGCCCAAGAGACCCAGTACTTC. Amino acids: CASSSQNGQAQETQYF.

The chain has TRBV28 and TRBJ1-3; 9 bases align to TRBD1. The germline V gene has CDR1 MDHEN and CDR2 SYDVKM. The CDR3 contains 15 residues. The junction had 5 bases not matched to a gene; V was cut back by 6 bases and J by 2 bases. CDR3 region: CASSPRTGAGNTIYF. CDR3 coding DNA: TGTGCCAGCAGCCCAAGGACAGGGGCTGGAAACACCATATATTTT.

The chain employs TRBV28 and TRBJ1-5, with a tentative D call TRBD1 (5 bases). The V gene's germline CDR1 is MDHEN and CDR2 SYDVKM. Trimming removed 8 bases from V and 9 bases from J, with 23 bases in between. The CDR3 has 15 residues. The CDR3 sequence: CASRRDSPPLGPQHF. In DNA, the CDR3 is TGTGCCAGCCGCCGGGACTCGCCCCCCCTAGGGCCCCAGCATTTT.

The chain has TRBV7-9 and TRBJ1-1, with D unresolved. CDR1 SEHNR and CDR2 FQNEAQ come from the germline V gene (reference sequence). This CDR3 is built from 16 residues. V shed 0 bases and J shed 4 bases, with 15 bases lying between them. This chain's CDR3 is CASSLARAGTGTEAFF. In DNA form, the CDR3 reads TGTGCCAGCAGCTTAGCTCGGGCAGGAACGGGCACTGAAGCTTTCTTT.

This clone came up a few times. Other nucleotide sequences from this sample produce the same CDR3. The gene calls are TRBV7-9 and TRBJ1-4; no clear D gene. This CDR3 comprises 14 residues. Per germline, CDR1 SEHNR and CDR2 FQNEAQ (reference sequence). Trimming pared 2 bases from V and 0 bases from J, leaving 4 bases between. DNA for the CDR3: TGTGCCAGCAGCTTAACAGCAACTAATGAAAAACTGTTTTTT. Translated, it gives CASSLTATNEKLFF.

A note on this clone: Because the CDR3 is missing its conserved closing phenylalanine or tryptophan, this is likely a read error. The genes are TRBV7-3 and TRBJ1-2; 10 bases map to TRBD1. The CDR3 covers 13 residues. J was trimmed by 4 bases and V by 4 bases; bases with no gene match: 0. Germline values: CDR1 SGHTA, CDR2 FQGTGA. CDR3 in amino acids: CASSWTGGYGYTL. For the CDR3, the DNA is TGTGCCAGCAGCTGGACAGGGGGCTATGGCTACACCCTC.

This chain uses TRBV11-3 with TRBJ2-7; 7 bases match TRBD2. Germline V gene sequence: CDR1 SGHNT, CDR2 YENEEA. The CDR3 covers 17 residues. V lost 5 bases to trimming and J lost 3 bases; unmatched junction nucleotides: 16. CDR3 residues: CASSPPTWPAGSYEQYF. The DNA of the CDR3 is TGTGCCAGCAGCCCACCCACCTGGCCAGCGGGGAGCTACGAGCAGTACTTC.

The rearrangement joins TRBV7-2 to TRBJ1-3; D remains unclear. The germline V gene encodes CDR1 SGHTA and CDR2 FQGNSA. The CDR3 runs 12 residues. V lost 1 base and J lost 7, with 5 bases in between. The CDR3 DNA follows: TGTGCCAGCAGCTTAGTCAGGAACACCATATATTTT. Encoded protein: CASSLVRNTIYF. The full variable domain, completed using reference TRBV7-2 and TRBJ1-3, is GAGVSQSPSNKVTEKGKDVELRCDPISGHTALYWYRQSLGQGLEFLIYFQGNSAPDKSGLPSDRFSAERTGGSVSTLTIQRTQQEDSAVYLCASSLVRNTIYFGEGSWLTVV.

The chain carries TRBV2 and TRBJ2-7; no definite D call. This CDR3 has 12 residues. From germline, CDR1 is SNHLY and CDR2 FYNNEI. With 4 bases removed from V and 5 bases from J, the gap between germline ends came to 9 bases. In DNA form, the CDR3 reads TGTGCCAGCAGTGGGCCCTCGCACGAGCAGTACTTC. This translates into CASSGPSHEQYF.

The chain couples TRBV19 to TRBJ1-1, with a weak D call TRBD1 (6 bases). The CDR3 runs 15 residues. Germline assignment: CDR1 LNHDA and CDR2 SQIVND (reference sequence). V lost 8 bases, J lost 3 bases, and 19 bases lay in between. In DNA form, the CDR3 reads TGTGCCAGTGGTACGACCGGGGGCCGAGACACTGAAGCTTTCTTT. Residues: CASGTTGGRDTEAFF. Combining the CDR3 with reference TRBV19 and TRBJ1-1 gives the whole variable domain DGGITQSPKYLFRKEGQNVTLSCEQNLNHDAMYWYRQDPGQGLRLIYYSQIVNDFQKGDIAEGYSVSREKKESFPLTVTSAQKNPTAFYLCASGTTGGRDTEAFFGQGTRLTVV.

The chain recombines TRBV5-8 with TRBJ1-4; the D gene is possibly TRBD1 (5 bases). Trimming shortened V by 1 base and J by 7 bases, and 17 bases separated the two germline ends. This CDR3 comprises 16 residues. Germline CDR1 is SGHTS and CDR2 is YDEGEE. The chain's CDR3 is CASSLNRKGIGEKLFF. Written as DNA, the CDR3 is TGTGCCAGCAGCTTGAATAGAAAGGGGATCGGTGAAAAACTGTTTTTT.

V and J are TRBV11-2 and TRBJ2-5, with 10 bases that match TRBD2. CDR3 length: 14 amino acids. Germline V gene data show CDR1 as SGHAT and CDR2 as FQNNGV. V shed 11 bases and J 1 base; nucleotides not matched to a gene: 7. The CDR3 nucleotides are TGTGCCGGCACGAGGACTAGCGGCCAAGAGACCCAGTACTTC. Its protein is CAGTRTSGQETQYF.

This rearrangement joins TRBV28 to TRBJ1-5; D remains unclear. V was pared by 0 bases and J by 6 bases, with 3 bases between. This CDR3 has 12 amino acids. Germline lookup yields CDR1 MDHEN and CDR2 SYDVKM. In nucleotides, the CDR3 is TGTGCCAGCAGTTTATGGGTTCAGCCCCAGCATTTT. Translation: CASSLWVQPQHF. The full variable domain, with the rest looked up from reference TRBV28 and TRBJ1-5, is DVKVTQSSRYLVKRTGEKVFLECVQDMDHENMFWYRQDPGLGLRLIYFSYDVKMKEKGDIPEGYSVSREKKERFSLILESASTNQTSMYLCASSLWVQPQHFGDGTRLSIL.

CDR3 nucleotides: TGTGCCAGCAGCTTAGTGCGCACAGATACGCAGTATTTT. This codes for CASSLVRTDTQYF. The chain uses TRBV7-2 and TRBJ2-3; D not certain. The V and J ends lost 1 base and 1 base respectively, with 3 bases between them. Germline assignment: CDR1 SGHTA and CDR2 FQGNSA. The CDR3 covers 13 residues.

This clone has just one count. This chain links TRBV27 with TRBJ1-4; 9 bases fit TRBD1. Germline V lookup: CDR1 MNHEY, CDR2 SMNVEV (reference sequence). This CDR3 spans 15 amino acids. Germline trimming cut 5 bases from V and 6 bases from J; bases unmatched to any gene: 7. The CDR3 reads CASSRPGQGDEKLFF. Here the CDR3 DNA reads TGTGCCAGCAGTCGGCCGGGACAGGGCGATGAAAAACTGTTTTTT.